This TCR beta chain was retrieved from a study of T cells in Graves' hyperthyroidism and ophthalmopathy (dated by TCRdb to between 2018 and 2021). Context from the whole study: Peripheral blood samples were taken at the time of initial diagnosis, prior to any treatment. To identify distinguishing TCR V-J signatures, a discovery cohort of about 95 patients was used, comprising 43 with Graves' ophthalmopathy and roughly 60 with stable Graves' hyperthyroidism. Prospective prediction of ophthalmopathy was tested in an independent validation cohort of 18 to 20 hyperthyroidism patients and 15 to 17 patients who later progressed to ophthalmopathy. The 100 or so discovery patients were randomly divided into training and test sets at a 7:3 ratio. The study also compared thyroid tissue and blood T-cell repertoires from about six Graves' hyperthyroidism patients. Once sampling was done, hyperthyroidism patients were given methimazole at a starting dose of 30 mg daily, whereas ophthalmopathy patients were given high-dose intravenous methylprednisolone. TCR Vbeta CDR3 sequencing of some 140 peripheral blood samples (over 40 ophthalmopathy, 75 hyperthyroidism and some 17 progressor patients) is reported in the paper.

The TCR beta CDR3 regions were amplified from RNA transcripts. For the first round of RT-PCR on the TCR CDR3, the HTBI primer set was used together with the Qiagen OneStep RT-PCR kit. A second multiplex PCR round built the libraries, followed by size selection and purification. Libraries were sequenced paired-end with 100 bp reads on an Illumina HiSeq2000. The original methods were these. Raw data were processed with SOAPnuke, discarding reads with adapters, uncalled bases, mean Phred below 15, or no exact constant-primer or identifier match. High-quality paired reads were merged using COPE v1.2.5, and each unique nucleotide sequence was defined as a clonotype. Clonotypes were aligned to IMGT TRBV, TRBD and TRBJ reference segments using MiTCR v1.1. The analysis was restricted to V-J combinations with a frequency above 0.0001, which together covered 99% to 99.2% of the repertoires. The TCS score was defined as the ratio of F50 (clonal expansion) to E x V (chaos), calculated using BLOSUM62-based TCRdist between CDR3 peptides within each V-J. Welch's t-statistics and random forest reduced 450 to 600 V-J features to around 14, which were used in a naive Bayes classifier (R e1071). TCRdb reanalyzed the raw reads on its own, using fastp at Q25 for trimming and MiXCR for clone calling, and kept in-frame beta chains. Here each entry gathers all rows of one CDR3 protein and keeps the most common genes and DNA. These V and J calls derive from TCRdb rather than the authors' analysis. The table for this sample lists under 750,000 distinct CDR3 sequences; around 20% of them were counted only once. Of the sample, roughly a sixth is held by the ten largest clones.

The hyperthyroidism patients were between 18 and 65 years old and newly diagnosed, with a disease duration of less than 2 months. The study excluded patients with uncontrolled infections, other autoimmune diseases, pregnancy or lactation. Clinical symptoms, serum thyroxine and TRAb, thyroid ultrasound, and orbital computed tomography formed the basis for the diagnoses. Blood from progressor patients was drawn when they were first diagnosed with hyperthyroidism, before any ophthalmopathy symptoms appeared. Ficoll-Paque density gradient centrifugation was used to isolate PBMCs from 10 ml of fresh peripheral blood. Progressor patients were defined as those initially diagnosed with Graves' hyperthyroidism in whom ophthalmopathy developed during follow-up. Trizol reagent was used to extract total RNA, and RNA quality was then checked on an Agilent 2100 Bioanalyzer. What the research found in general, with its limitations: Ophthalmopathy was separated from stable hyperthyroidism by a 13 V-J signature model, with approximately 86% sensitivity and roughly 81% specificity obtained in cross-validation and 80%/75% obtained in testing. Most expanded thyroid clonotypes (frequency above 0.001) were also found in blood, which suggests that blood repertoires may mirror thyroid immune responses. In validation, the model predicted progression to ophthalmopathy a median of about 6 months before onset, with 65% to 71% sensitivity and just under 75% specificity. Sample size was not statistically predetermined, and blinding of investigators to group allocation was not performed.

Counted from cysteine to phenylalanine, this CDR3 has 19 amino acids. The read is trimmed to its CDR3 DNA, 57 bases read in frame from base 1. CDR1 and CDR2 are read off the germline V gene (reference sequence) as DFQATT and SNEGSKA. Trimming leaves V shorter by 3 bases and J shorter by 6 bases, with the junction holding 20 bases beyond the gene matches. This clonotype occurred a few times. Its antigen remains undetermined. No base qualities exist here, and no much larger clone lies one base off it. The receptor was isolated from a woman between 45 and 60 years old with Graves' hyperthyroidism that later progressed to Graves' ophthalmopathy. The sample taken for sequencing was blood. Recombination linked TRBV20-1 to TRBJ2-1; a stretch of 10 junction bases matches TRBD2. The CDR3 sequence is CSASMASGGSLRGGNEQFF. The nucleotides read TGCAGTGCTAGTATGGCTAGCGGGGGTTCCTTACGGGGCGGCAATGAGCAGTTCTTC.